The 13 T cell receptor beta chains below all came from one sample that was sequenced in a study of beta chain features in type 1 diabetes. Overall study results and limits: Patients with Type 1 diabetes showed moderately but significantly shorter TCRB CDR3s in all four CD4+ subsets.

Their specific antigens are unknown. cDNA synthesis used the whole RNA isolate, giving expressed TCRB sequences. Sequencing was performed with immunoSEQ multiplex PCR; in TCRdb, only in-frame clones are kept and a portion is missing. In the table there are around 130,000 clones, approximately 9% of which are singletons. The sequenced sample was central memory CD4+ T cells from blood. The source of these receptors is a man aged 30-40 years with type 1 diabetes.

This sequence joins TRBV11-2 and TRBJ2-7; perhaps TRBD1 as D (6 bases). The CDR3 totals 14 residues. The V end was cut by 5 bases, the J end by 0 bases, with 11 bases between. Per germline, CDR1 SGHAT and CDR2 FQNNGV. CDR3 coding DNA: TGTGCCAGCAGCCAAACGACAGGCTCCTACGAGCAGTACTTC. Its protein product is CASSQTTGSYEQYF.

The chain combines TRBV7-8 with TRBJ2-5; 7 bases map to TRBD2. The ends lost 8 bases at V and 7 bases at J; junction bases unmatched: 16. The CDR3 is made up of 15 amino acids. In germline, CDR1 is SGHVS, CDR2 FQNEAQ. The CDR3 loop reads CASRPRGAGVGTQYF. The CDR3 region has the DNA TGTGCCAGCCGCCCCCGCGGGGCGGGGGTGGGGACCCAGTACTTC.

The chain joins TRBV7-3 to TRBJ2-5, with TRBD2 as a possible D gene (6 bases). Trimming cost V 4 bases and J 4 bases, with 10 bases left between them. This CDR3 has 13 residues. Germline values: CDR1 SGHTA, CDR2 FQGTGA. The CDR3 nucleotides are TGTGCCAGCAGCTCCGACGGGGGAGAGACCCAGTACTTC. It encodes CASSSDGGETQYF.

This clone came up a few times. The V gene is TRBV2, the J gene TRBJ2-5, with 11 bases fitting TRBD2. The V segment lost 8 bases and the J segment 4 bases; nucleotides outside the gene matches: 6. This CDR3 region has 14 residues. Germline-derived CDR1 and CDR2 are SNHLY and FYNNEI. CDR3 amino acids: CASPKTSGVETQYF. In nucleotides, the CDR3 is TGTGCCAGCCCTAAGACTAGCGGGGTAGAGACCCAGTACTTC. The entire variable domain, with the rest obtained from reference TRBV2 and TRBJ2-5, is as follows: EPEVTQTPSHQVTQMGQEVILRCVPISNHLYFYWYRQILGQKVEFLVSFYNNEISEKSEIFDDQFSVERPDGSNFTLKIRSTKLEDSAMYFCASPKTSGVETQYFGPGTRLLVL.

V is TRBV6-1 and J is TRBJ1-2; D unclear. This CDR3 has 13 amino acids. Looked up from germline, CDR1 is MNHNS and CDR2 is SASEGT. Trimming took 5 bases from V and 1 from J, leaving 8 bases between them. The CDR3 DNA is TGTGCCAGCAGTAACACGATTAACTATGGCTACACCTTC. Its translation is CASSNTINYGYTF.

There are a few counts of this clone. V gene TRBV7-8 combines with J gene TRBJ2-7; TRBD1 might be the D (6 bases). CDR1 is SGHVS and CDR2 is FQNEAQ in the germline V gene. The V and J ends lost 4 bases and 6 bases respectively, with 16 bases between them. The CDR3 has 14 amino acids. The CDR3 here is CASSSWDTRGEQYF. CDR3 DNA: TGTGCCAGCAGCTCGTGGGACACACGAGGCGAGCAGTACTTC.

This clone was seen a few times. V gene TRBV7-3 combines with J gene TRBJ2-3; possible D gene TRBD2, 7 bases. In germline, CDR1 is SGHTA, CDR2 FQGTGA. This CDR3 has 17 residues. Deletions cut 8 bases from V and 5 bases from J, with 26 bases between. In DNA, the CDR3 is TGTGCCAGCTCCCTCCAAGGGGGGGGATGGGCTGGAGATACGCAGTATTTT. Its translation is CASSLQGGGWAGDTQYF.

This clone has only a few counts. The sample holds other DNA sequences that translate to the same CDR3. The chain couples TRBV7-9 to TRBJ2-1, with TRBD2 as a possible D gene (7 bases). The CDR3 spans 12 residues. Germline CDR1 is SEHNR and CDR2 is FQNEAQ (reference sequence). The V end was cut by 5 bases, the J end by 10 bases, with 12 bases between. CDR3 nucleotides: TGTGCCAGCAGCCCAAGGGGGGGCGAGCAGTTCTTC. Translation gives CASSPRGGEQFF. The full variable domain, rest sourced from reference TRBV7-9 and TRBJ2-1, is DTGVSQNPRHKITKRGQNVTFRCDPISEHNRLYWYRQTLGQGPEFLTYFQNEAQLEKSRLLSDRFSAERPKGSFSTLEIQRTEQGDSAMYLCASSPRGGEQFFGPGTRLTVL.

The table lists this clone with a few counts. The CDR3 DNA sequence: TGTGCCAGCAGTCCGAGATTAGTGTCACCCCTCCACTTT. Its translation is CASSPRLVSPLHF. The chain recombines TRBV27 with TRBJ1-6; no definite D call. CDR3 length: 13 amino acids. Germline-derived CDR1 and CDR2 are MNHEY and SMNVEV (reference sequence). Trimming took 5 bases from V and 10 from J, leaving 12 bases between them.

This clone was recorded a few times. This chain joins TRBV7-2 and TRBJ2-3; 13 positions match TRBD2. The CDR3 loop spans 17 amino acids. With V trimmed by 6 bases and J by 7 bases, 13 bases remained unmatched. The germline gives CDR1 SGHTA, CDR2 FQGNSA. The CDR3, as DNA: TGTGCCAGCAGGCCCTTTGGGACTAGCGGGGCCGGGAATACGCAGTATTTT. Amino acid sequence: CASRPFGTSGAGNTQYF.

The chain links TRBV11-2 to TRBJ2-7; the D gene is possibly TRBD1 (5 bases). V was shortened by 3 bases and J by 9 bases, with 9 bases between the two germline ends. Germline assignment: CDR1 SGHAT and CDR2 FQNNGV. The length of the CDR3 is 11 residues. The CDR3 is CASSLGLGQYF. The CDR3 DNA follows: TGTGCCAGCAGCTTGGGGCTGGGGCAGTACTTC.

This clone was picked up a small number of times. The chain links TRBV28 to TRBJ1-1; the D gene is possibly TRBD1 (5 bases). Germline CDR1 is MDHEN and CDR2 is SYDVKM. V was clipped by 4 bases and J by 7 bases, with 16 bases between them. The CDR3 has 14 amino acids. CDR3 loop: CASSSPQGWGEAFF. For the CDR3, the DNA is TGTGCCAGCAGTTCCCCCCAGGGATGGGGTGAAGCTTTCTTT. Full variable domain (remainder filled in from reference TRBV28 and TRBJ1-1): DVKVTQSSRYLVKRTGEKVFLECVQDMDHENMFWYRQDPGLGLRLIYFSYDVKMKEKGDIPEGYSVSREKKERFSLILESASTNQTSMYLCASSSPQGWGEAFFGQGTRLTVV.

This clone was counted only a few times. The rearrangement joins TRBV15 to TRBJ2-5; the D gene is possibly TRBD1 (6 bases). V shed 0 bases and J shed 9 bases, with 8 bases lying between them. The CDR3 runs 12 residues. The germline V gene has CDR1 LNHNV and CDR2 YYDKDF (reference sequence). The DNA for the CDR3 is TGTGCCACCAGCAGAGAGGGGGCATCCCAGTACTTC. Translated: CATSREGASQYF.